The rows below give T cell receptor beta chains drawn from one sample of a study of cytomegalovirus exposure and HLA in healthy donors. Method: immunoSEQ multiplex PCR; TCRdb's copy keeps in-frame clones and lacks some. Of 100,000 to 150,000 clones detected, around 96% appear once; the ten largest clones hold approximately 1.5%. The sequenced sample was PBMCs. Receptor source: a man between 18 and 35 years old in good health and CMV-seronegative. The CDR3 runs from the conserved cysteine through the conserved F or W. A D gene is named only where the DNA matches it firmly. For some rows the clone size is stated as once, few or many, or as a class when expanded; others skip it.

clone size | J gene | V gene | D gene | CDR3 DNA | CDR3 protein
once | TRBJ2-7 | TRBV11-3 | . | TGTGCCAGCAGCCCCGAGAAGGGGACCTACGAGCAGTACTTC | CASSPEKGTYEQYF
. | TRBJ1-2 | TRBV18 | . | TGTGCCAGCTCACCGCTCGAGGCGGGAGGCTACACCTTC | CASSPLEAGGYTF
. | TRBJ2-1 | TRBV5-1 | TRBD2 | TGCGCCAGCAACCAGGACGGACTAGCGGGTTACAATGAGCAGTTCTTC | CASNQDGLAGYNEQFF
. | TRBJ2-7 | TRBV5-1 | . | TGCGCCAGCAGCCAACAGGGTAACGAGCAGTACTTC | CASSQQGNEQYF
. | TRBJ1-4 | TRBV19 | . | TGTGCCAGTAGCCTACAGGTCGGGAATGAAAAACTGTTTTTT | CASSLQVGNEKLFF
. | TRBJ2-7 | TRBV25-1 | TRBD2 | TGTGCCAGCAGTGAGGAAGCGGGAGTTAATGGCGAGCAGTACTTC | CASSEEAGVNGEQYF
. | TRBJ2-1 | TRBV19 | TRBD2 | TGTGCCAGTAGAGACGGACTAGCGTACACCAATGAGCAGTTCTTC | CASRDGLAYTNEQFF
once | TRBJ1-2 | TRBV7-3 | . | TGTGCCAGCATTGACAGCTCAGGAGGCTACACCTTC | CASIDSSGGYTF
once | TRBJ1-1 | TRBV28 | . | TGTGCCAGCAGCCCACCAAGGGGCACTGAAGCTTTCTTT | CASSPPRGTEAFF
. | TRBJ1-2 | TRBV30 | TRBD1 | TGTGCCTGGAGTGTAAACAGGGGCTATGGCTACACCTTC | CAWSVNRGYGYTF
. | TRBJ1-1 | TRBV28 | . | TGTGCCAGCACCCCTCCCGGGATGGGCACTGAAGCTTTCTTT | CASTPPGMGTEAFF
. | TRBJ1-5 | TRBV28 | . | TGTGCCAGCAGCACTTACAGGCCCCAGCATTTT | CASSTYRPQHF
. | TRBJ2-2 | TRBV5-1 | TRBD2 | TGCGCCAGCAGCCGAATCAGTCTCCAGCTAGCGGGAGGATTAACCGGGGAGCTGTTTTTT | CASSRISLQLAGGLTGELFF
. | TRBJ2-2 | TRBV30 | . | TGTGCCTGGAGTACAGGCGGGGAGCTGTTTTTT | CAWSTGGELFF
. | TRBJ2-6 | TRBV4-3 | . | TGCGCCAGCAGCCACGGGATTGGGGCCAACGTCCTGACTTTC | CASSHGIGANVLTF
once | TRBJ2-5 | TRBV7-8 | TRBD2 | TGTGCCAGCAGCTTAGGACTAGCGGGAGAGGGAGAGACCCAGTACTTC | CASSLGLAGEGETQYF
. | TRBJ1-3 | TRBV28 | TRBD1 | TGTGCCAGCAGCCGACCACAGGGGAACACCATATATTTT | CASSRPQGNTIYF
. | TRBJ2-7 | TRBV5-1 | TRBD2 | TGCGCCAGCAGCCTCGGCGGGGGACTAGCGGACTACGAGCAGTACTTC | CASSLGGGLADYEQYF
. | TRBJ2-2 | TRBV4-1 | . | TGCGCCAGCAGCCAGGGCCCCCTATTATCGGGAACCGGGGAGCTGTTTTTT | CASSQGPLLSGTGELFF
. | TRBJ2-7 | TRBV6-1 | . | TGTGCCAGCATTCCGACTAGTACCCGCTACGAGCAGTACTTC | CASIPTSTRYEQYF